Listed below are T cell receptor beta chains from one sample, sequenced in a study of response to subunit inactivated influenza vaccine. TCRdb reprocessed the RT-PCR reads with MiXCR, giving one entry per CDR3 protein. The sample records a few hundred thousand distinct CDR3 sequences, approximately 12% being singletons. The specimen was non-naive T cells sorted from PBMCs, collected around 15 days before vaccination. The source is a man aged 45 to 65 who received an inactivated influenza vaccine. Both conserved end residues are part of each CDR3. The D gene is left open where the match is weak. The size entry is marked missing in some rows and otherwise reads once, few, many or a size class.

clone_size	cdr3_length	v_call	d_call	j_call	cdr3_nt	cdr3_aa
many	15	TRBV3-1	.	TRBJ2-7	TGTGCCAGCAGCGACCCCGGGAATACTCACTACGAGCAGTACTTC	CASSDPGNTHYEQYF
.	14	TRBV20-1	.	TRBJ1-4	TGCAGTGCTACACCGACAGCAACTAATGAAAAACTGTTTTTT	CSATPTATNEKLFF
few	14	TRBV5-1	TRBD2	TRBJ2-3	TGCGCCAGCAAGGACGGACTAGCGGGGTATACGCAGTATTTT	CASKDGLAGYTQYF
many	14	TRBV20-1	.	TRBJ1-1	TGCAGTGCTAGAGATCAGGGGAGGGGAGCTGAAGCTTTCTTT	CSARDQGRGAEAFF
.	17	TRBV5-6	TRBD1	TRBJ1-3	TGTGCCAGCAGCGGACTCGACAGGGGCGCAGATGGAAACACCATATATTTT	CASSGLDRGADGNTIYF
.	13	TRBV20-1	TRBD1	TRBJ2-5	TGCAGTGCCGGCGGACAGGGGGCGCGGGGGGCGTACTTC	CSAGGQGARGAYF
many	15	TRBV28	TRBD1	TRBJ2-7	TGTGCCAGCAGAGCGGCGGGACAGGGAGGGTACGAGCAGTACTTC	CASRAAGQGGYEQYF
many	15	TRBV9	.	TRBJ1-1	TGTGCCAGCAGCGTAGCGGCGGGAATGAACACTGAAGCTTTCTTT	CASSVAAGMNTEAFF
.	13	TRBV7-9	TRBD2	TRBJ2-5	TGTGCCAGCAGCCTGACGGGGGGGGAGACCCAGTACTTC	CASSLTGGETQYF
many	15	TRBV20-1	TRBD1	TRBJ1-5	TGCAGTGCTACCAGACAGGGAGGGAGCAATCAGCCCCAGCATTTT	CSATRQGGSNQPQHF
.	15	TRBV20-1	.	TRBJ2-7	TGCAGTGCTAGAGATTTTTCACAGGGCCCCTACGAGCAGTACTTC	CSARDFSQGPYEQYF
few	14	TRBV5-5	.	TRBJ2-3	TGTGCCAGCAGCTTGGACCAGAGCACAGATACGCAGTATTTT	CASSLDQSTDTQYF
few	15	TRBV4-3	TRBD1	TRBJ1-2	TGCGCCAGCAGCCAGGACAGGTTTACTAACTATGGCTACACCTTC	CASSQDRFTNYGYTF
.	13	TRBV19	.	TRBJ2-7	TGTGCCAGTAGTATAGATCCCGAGAACGAGCAGTACTTC	CASSIDPENEQYF
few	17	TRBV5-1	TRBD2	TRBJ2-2	TGCGCCAGCAGCTTGGTGGTAGCGGGGGCCCACACCGGGGAGCTGTTTTTT	CASSLVVAGAHTGELFF
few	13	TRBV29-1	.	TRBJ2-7	TGCAGCGTTGAAGTGGGGGCCGCCTACGAGCAGTACTTC	CSVEVGAAYEQYF
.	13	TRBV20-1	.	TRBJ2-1	TGCAGTGCTAAGCGGAACCAATACAATGAGCAGTTCTTC	CSAKRNQYNEQFF
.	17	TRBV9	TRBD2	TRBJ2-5	TGTGCCAGCAGCGTAGGCAGTCTAGCGGGGATCCAAGAGACCCAGTACTTC	CASSVGSLAGIQETQYF
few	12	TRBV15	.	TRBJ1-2	TGTGCCACCAGCAGAGACAGACGTGGCTACACCTTC	CATSRDRRGYTF
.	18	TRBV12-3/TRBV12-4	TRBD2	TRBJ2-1	TGTGCCAGCAGTCGAGGACTAGCGGGGGGCCTACTTAACAATGAGCAGTTCTTC	CASSRGLAGGLLNNEQFF
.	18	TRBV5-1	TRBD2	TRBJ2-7	TGCGCCAGCAGCTTGGCCGGGGCTAGCGGGTTGGTCTACTACGAGCAGTACTTC	CASSLAGASGLVYYEQYF
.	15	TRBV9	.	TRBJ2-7	TGTGCCAGCAGCGTAGCTGACTCCCCCTTCCACGAGCAGTACTTC	CASSVADSPFHEQYF
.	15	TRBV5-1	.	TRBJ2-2	TGCGCCAGCAGCCCCGACGGATCGAACACCGGGGAGCTGTTTTTT	CASSPDGSNTGELFF
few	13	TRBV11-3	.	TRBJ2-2	TGTGCCAGCAGCTTAAAGGGACGCGGGGAGCTGTTTTTT	CASSLKGRGELFF
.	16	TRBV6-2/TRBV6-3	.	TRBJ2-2	TGTGCCAGCAGTTACTCGTTTCAGGGACCCACCGGGGAGCTGTTTTTT	CASSYSFQGPTGELFF
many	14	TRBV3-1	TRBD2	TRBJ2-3	TGTGCCAGCAGCCCTAGCGGGAGTGCTGATACGCAGTATTTT	CASSPSGSADTQYF
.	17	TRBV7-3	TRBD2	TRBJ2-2	TGTGCCAGCAGCCCCGAAGGTAGCGGGAGCGTAGGCGGGGAGCTGTTTTTT	CASSPEGSGSVGGELFF
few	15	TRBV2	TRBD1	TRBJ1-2	TGTGCCAGCAGTGAAGACGGGACAGGGAGTGATGGCTACACCTTC	CASSEDGTGSDGYTF
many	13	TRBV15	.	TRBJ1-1	TGTGCCACCAGCCACCCCGGGACGACAGAAGCTTTCTTT	CATSHPGTTEAFF
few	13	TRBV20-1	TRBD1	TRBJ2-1	TGCAGTGGGGAAAAGGACAGGGCGGATGAGCAGTTCTTC	CSGEKDRADEQFF
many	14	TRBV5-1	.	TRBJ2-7	TGCGCCAGCAGCTTGGCGGAGGGATCCTACGAGCAGTACTTC	CASSLAEGSYEQYF
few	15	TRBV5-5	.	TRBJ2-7	TGTGCCAGCAGCCCCGACGCAGGACGCTCCTACGAGCAGTACTTC	CASSPDAGRSYEQYF
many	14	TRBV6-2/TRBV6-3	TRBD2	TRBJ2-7	TGTGCCAGCAGCTCCGGGACTAGCCTCTACGAGCAGTACTTC	CASSSGTSLYEQYF
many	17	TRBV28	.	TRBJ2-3	TGTGCCAGCAGTTTAGGGGACGAGGTAGCAGTCACAGATACGCAGTATTTT	CASSLGDEVAVTDTQYF
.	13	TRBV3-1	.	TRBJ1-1	TGTGCCAGCAGCCAAGGCGTCGGCCGCGAAGCTTTCTTT	CASSQGVGREAFF
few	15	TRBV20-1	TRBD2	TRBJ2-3	TGCAGTGCTAGAATTAGCGGGAGGAGGAAAGATACGCAGTATTTT	CSARISGRRKDTQYF
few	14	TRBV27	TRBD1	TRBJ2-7	TGTGCCAGCACTTCACTGACAGGGACCTACGAGCAGTACTTC	CASTSLTGTYEQYF
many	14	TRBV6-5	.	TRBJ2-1	TGTGCCAGCAGTTACGACGGGGACTACAATGAGCAGTTCTTC	CASSYDGDYNEQFF
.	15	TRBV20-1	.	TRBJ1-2	TGCAGTGCTAGGGGCAGTTTCGGGAGGAACTATGGCTACACCTTC	CSARGSFGRNYGYTF
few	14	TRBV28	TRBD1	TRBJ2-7	TGTGCCAGCAGGACCGGGACAGCAGGCTACGCGCAGTACTTC	CASRTGTAGYAQYF
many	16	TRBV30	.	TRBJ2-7	TGTGCCTGGAGTTCAGGTCTTTCTCTACCCGTCTACGAGCAGTACTTC	CAWSSGLSLPVYEQYF
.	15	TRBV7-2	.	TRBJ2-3	TGTGCCAGCAGCTTAGACTTTGCTAGCACAGATACGCAGTATTTT	CASSLDFASTDTQYF
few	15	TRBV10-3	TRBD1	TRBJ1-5	TGTGCCATCAGTGAGTCGGGACAGGATAATCAGCCCCAGCATTTT	CAISESGQDNQPQHF
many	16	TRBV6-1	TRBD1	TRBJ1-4	TGTGCCAGCAGTGTAGAACAGGGGACGGGAGTTGAAAAACTGTTTTTT	CASSVEQGTGVEKLFF
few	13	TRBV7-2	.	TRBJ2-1	TGTGCCAGCAGCTTACCCTCAGTAGCGGAGCAGTTCTTC	CASSLPSVAEQFF
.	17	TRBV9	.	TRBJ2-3	TGTGCCAGCAGCGTATTCGGCGTTACGAGAGGCACAGATACGCAGTATTTT	CASSVFGVTRGTDTQYF
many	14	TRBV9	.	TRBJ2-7	TGTGCCAGCAGCAAGGACAGTACCCTCGGCGAGCAGTACTTC	CASSKDSTLGEQYF
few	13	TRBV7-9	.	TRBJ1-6	TGTGCCAGCAGCTTCCAGAATAATTCACCCCTCCACTTT	CASSFQNNSPLHF
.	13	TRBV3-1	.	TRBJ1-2	TGTGCCAGCAGCCACGGGCTCCGCGGGCGCTACACCTTC	CASSHGLRGRYTF
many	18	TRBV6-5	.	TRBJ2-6	TGTGCCAGCAGTTACTCAATCGACACCCCGCAAGGGGCCAACGTCCTGACTTTC	CASSYSIDTPQGANVLTF
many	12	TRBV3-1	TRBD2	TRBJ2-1	TGTGCCAGCAGCCCCGAACGGGGGGGCGTCATCTTC	CASSPERGGVIF
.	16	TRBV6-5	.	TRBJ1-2	TGTGCCAGCAGTTACTCGAGTGGGGCAGGGTCCTATGGCTACACCTTC	CASSYSSGAGSYGYTF
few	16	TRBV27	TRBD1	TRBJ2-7	TGTGCCAGCAGTTTATACGGGACAGGGTCCTTCTACGAGCAGTACTTC	CASSLYGTGSFYEQYF
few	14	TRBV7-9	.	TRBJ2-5	TGTGCCAGCAGCGAACCCGAGTCAGGGGAGACCCAGTACTTC	CASSEPESGETQYF
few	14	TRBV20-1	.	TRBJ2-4	TGCAGTGCTAGAGTAGCGGATGCCAAAAACATTCAGTACTTC	CSARVADAKNIQYF
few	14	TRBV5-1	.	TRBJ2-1	TGCGCCAGCAGCTTGGGGCAGGCCTACAATGAGCAGTTCTTC	CASSLGQAYNEQFF
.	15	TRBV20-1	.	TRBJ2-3	TGCAGTGCCCCGCTAGGTGGGGGCCCAGAGAATACGCAGTATTTT	CSAPLGGGPENTQYF
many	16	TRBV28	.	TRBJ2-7	TGTGCCAGCAGGCCCGGCCGAAAGACAGCCTCCTACGAGCAGTACTTC	CASRPGRKTASYEQYF
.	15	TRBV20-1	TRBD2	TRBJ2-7	TGCAGTGCACTAATTCCGGGACTAGCGGGAGAAGAGCAGTACTTC	CSALIPGLAGEEQYF